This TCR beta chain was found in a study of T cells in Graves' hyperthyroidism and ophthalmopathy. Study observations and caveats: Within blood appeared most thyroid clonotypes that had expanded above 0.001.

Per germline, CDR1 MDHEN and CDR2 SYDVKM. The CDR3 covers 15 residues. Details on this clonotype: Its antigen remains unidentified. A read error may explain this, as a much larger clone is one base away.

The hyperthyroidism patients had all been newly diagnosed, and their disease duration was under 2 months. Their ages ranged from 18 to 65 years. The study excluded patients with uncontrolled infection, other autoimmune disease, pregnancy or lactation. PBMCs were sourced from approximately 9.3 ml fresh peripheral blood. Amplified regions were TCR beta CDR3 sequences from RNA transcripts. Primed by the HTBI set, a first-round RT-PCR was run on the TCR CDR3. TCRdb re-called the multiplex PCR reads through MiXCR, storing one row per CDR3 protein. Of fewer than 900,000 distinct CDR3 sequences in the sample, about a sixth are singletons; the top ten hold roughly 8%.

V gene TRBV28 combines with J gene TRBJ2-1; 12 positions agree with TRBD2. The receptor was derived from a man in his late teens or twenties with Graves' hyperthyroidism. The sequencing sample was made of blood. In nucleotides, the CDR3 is TGTGCCAGCAGGGAGGGACTAGCGGGTTACAAGGAGCAGTTCTTC. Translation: CASREGLAGYKEQFF.